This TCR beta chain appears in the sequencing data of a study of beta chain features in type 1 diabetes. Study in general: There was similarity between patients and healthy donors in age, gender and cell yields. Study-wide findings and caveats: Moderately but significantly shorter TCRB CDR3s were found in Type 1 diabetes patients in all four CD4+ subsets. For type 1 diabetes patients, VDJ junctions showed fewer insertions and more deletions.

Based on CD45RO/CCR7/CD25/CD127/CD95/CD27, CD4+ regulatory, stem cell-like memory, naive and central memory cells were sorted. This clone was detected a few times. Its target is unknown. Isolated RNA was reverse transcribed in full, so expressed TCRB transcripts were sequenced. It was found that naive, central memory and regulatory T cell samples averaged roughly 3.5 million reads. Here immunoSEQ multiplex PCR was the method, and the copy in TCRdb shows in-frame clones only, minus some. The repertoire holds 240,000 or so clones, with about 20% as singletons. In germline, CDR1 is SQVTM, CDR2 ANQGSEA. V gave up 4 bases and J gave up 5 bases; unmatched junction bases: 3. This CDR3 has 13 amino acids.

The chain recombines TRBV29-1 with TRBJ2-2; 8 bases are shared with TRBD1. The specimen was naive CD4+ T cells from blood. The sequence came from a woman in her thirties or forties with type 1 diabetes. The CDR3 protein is CSVGTGYTGELFF. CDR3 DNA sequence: TGCAGCGTTGGGACAGGGTATACCGGGGAGCTGTTTTTT.